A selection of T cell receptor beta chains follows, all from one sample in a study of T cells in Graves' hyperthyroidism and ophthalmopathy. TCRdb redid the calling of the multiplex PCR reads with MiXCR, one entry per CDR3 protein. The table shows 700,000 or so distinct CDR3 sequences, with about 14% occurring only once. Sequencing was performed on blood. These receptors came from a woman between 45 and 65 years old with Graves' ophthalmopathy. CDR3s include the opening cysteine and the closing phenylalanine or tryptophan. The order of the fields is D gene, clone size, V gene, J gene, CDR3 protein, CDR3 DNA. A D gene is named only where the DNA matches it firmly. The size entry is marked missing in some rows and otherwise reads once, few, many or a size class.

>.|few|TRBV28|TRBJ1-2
CASSFVTGASYTF
TGTGCCAGCAGTTTTGTTACTGGGGCGAGCTACACCTTC
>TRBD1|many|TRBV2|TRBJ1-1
CASSERPGGTEAFF
TGTGCCAGCAGTGAAAGGCCAGGGGGTACTGAAGCTTTCTTT
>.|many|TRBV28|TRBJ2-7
CASSLWAATYEQYF
TGTGCCAGCAGTTTATGGGCGGCAACCTACGAGCAGTACTTC
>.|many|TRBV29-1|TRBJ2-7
CSVGILGIGPYEQYF
TGCAGCGTTGGGATTTTGGGGATAGGTCCGTACGAGCAGTACTTC
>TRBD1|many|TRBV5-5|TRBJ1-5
CASSLGTGAFQPQHF
TGTGCCAGCAGCCTCGGGACAGGGGCTTTTCAGCCCCAGCATTTT
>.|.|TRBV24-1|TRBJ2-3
CATSGIGLEGTDTQYF
TGTGCCACCAGTGGGATAGGGTTAGAGGGCACAGATACGCAGTATTTT
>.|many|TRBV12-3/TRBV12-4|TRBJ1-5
CASSLEVGGARHQPQHF
TGTGCCAGCAGTTTAGAAGTAGGGGGGGCGAGGCATCAGCCCCAGCATTTT
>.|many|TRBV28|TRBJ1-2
CASSLSRDGYTF
TGTGCCAGCAGTTTATCCAGGGATGGCTACACCTTC
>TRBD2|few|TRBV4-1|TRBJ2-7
CATAGVPGEQYF
TGCGCCACCGCGGGAGTCCCGGGGGAGCAGTACTTC
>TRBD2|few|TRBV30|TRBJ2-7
CAWKLAGGWSYEQYF
TGTGCCTGGAAACTAGCGGGAGGCTGGTCCTACGAGCAGTACTTC
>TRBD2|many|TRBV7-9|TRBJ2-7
CASSEPRAGASYEQYF
TGTGCCAGCAGCGAGCCTCGAGCGGGGGCCTCCTACGAGCAGTACTTC
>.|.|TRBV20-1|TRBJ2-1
CSASSGGYSYNEQFF
TGCAGTGCTAGCTCCGGGGGATACTCCTACAATGAGCAGTTCTTC
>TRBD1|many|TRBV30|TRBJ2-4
CAWRGTGQRAKNIQYF
TGTGCCTGGAGGGGGACAGGGCAGAGGGCCAAAAACATTCAGTACTTC